This entry lists 25 T cell receptor beta chains sequenced from one sample in a study of T-cell memory formation after mild COVID-19. TCRdb passed the 5' RACE reads through MiXCR, listing each CDR3 protein once. The sample consists of approximately 30,000 distinct CDR3 sequences, approximately 8.3% of them appearing once. The sequenced material came from PBMCs or a T cell subset sorted from them (not recorded which). The source of these receptors is a man between 18 and 29 years old who had mild COVID-19 (a few samples of this study predate the infection). Cell type and time point are not known.

This clonotype was detected many times. The chain has TRBV5-1 and TRBJ2-3, with D perhaps given as TRBD1 or TRBD2 (5 bases each). V was pared by 3 bases and J by 4 bases, with 15 bases between. This CDR3 is 15 amino acids long. Germline V gene data show CDR1 as SGHRS and CDR2 as YFSETQ. The CDR3 DNA follows: TGCGCCAGCAGCTCCCGGGACCCGAGGGCAGATACGCAGTATTTT. It translates to CASSSRDPRADTQYF. Complete variable domain (other parts from reference TRBV5-1 and TRBJ2-3): KAGVTQTPRYLIKTRGQQVTLSCSPISGHRSVSWYQQTPGQGLQFLFEYFSETQRNKGNFPGRFSGRQFSNSRSEMNVSTLELGDSALYLCASSSRDPRADTQYFGPGTRLTVL.

Ten or more counts support this clonotype. The chain carries TRBV5-6 and TRBJ2-5; D is perhaps TRBD1 (5 bases). V was pared by 0 bases and J by 5 bases, with 11 bases between. This CDR3 contains 14 residues. Germline CDR1 reads SGHDT; CDR2 reads YYEEEE. CDR3 sequence reads: CASSLVQGSETQYF. The DNA for the CDR3 is TGTGCCAGCAGCTTGGTTCAGGGTAGCGAGACCCAGTACTTC.

This clonotype has ten or more counts. The gene calls are TRBV4-1 and TRBJ2-4; 7 nucleotides align to TRBD2. V dropped 2 bases and J dropped 0; count of bases not matched to a gene: 16. There are 20 residues in the CDR3. Germline CDR1 and CDR2: MGHRA and YSYEKL. CDR3 amino acids: CASSQTRATSVPIAKNIQYF. The CDR3 nucleotides are TGCGCCAGCAGCCAAACCAGGGCTACTAGCGTTCCAATAGCCAAAAACATTCAGTACTTC.

The chain recombines TRBV24-1 with TRBJ2-3; no definite D call. The germline V gene encodes CDR1 KGHDR and CDR2 SFDVKD. The ends were cut back, 4 bases at V and 7 bases at J, with 8 bases in the middle. The CDR3 spans 12 residues. The CDR3 bases are TGTGCCACCAGTGAAACCCACAATACGCAGTATTTT. Amino acid sequence: CATSETHNTQYF.

This clonotype was detected many times. This chain joins TRBV7-3 and TRBJ2-1, with 9 bases matching TRBD2. In germline, CDR1 is SGHTA, CDR2 FQGTGA. With 5 bases clipped from V and 7 bases from J, the junction kept 9 bases outside the gene matches. This CDR3 comprises 15 residues. The CDR3 DNA follows: TGTGCCAGCAGCCGGGGACTAGCCGCGGGAAATGAGCAGTTCTTC. Protein sequence: CASSRGLAAGNEQFF.

This clonotype was counted many times. The genes are TRBV24-1 and TRBJ2-3; no definite D call. Germline CDR1 reads KGHDR; CDR2 reads SFDVKD. The CDR3 is made up of 13 amino acids. Trimming removed 8 bases from V and 3 bases from J, with 11 bases in between. This chain's CDR3 is CATMAGGTDTQYF. The CDR3 DNA reads as TGTGCCACCATGGCCGGCGGTACAGATACGCAGTATTTT.

This chain connects TRBV5-5 to TRBJ2-3; D not resolved. V dropped 0 bases and J dropped 0 bases, with 8 bases sitting between them. Germline V gene lookup returns CDR1 SGHKS and CDR2 YYEKEE (reference sequence). The CDR3 contains 15 residues. CDR3 coding DNA: TGTGCCAGCAGCTTGGAGTTTGCAAGCACAGATACGCAGTATTTT. It codes for CASSLEFASTDTQYF.

This clonotype appeared many times. The chain employs TRBV7-9 and TRBJ2-7; 12 bases are shared with TRBD2. V shed 10 bases, J shed 4 bases, and the junction held 5 bases outside the gene matches. The length of the CDR3 is 13 residues. Germline V gene sequence: CDR1 SEHNR, CDR2 FQNEAQ (reference sequence). The CDR3 DNA is TGTGCCAACACCGGGACTAGCGGGTACGAGCAGTACTTC. Amino acid sequence: CANTGTSGYEQYF.

This clonotype was seen repeatedly, ten times or more. This sequence joins TRBV30 and TRBJ2-3; D call uncertain. Germline V gene lookup returns CDR1 GTSNPN and CDR2 SVGIG (reference sequence). This CDR3 has 19 residues. Trimming pared 2 bases from V and 2 bases from J, leaving 26 bases between. CDR3 DNA sequence: TGTGCCTGGAGTCCCCGAGTGGCCTCTCGTCCCGCGCCCACAGATACGCAGTATTTT. Its translation is CAWSPRVASRPAPTDTQYF.

This clonotype was seen more than once but under ten times. A much larger clone lies a single base off, so this may be a read error. This rearrangement joins TRBV7-6 to TRBJ2-7; no definite D call. Germline CDR1 SGHVS, CDR2 FNYEAQ. This CDR3 region has 12 residues. V gave up 5 bases and J gave up 6 bases, with 11 bases separating them. As DNA, the CDR3 is TGTGCCAGCAGCGTACGGCATACCGAGCAGTACTTC. Its protein product is CASSVRHTEQYF.

The table lists this clonotype with many counts. This chain connects TRBV2 to TRBJ2-5; 10 bases map to TRBD1. Germline V CDR1 and CDR2: SNHLY, FYNNEI. Unmatched junction bases numbered 10, after V lost 8 bases and J lost 4 bases. The CDR3 totals 15 residues. CDR3: CASGGQGISGETQYF. CDR3 nucleotide sequence: TGTGCCAGCGGGGGACAGGGGATCTCAGGAGAGACCCAGTACTTC. The variable domain in full, completed from reference TRBV2 and TRBJ2-5, reads EPEVTQTPSHQVTQMGQEVILRCVPISNHLYFYWYRQILGQKVEFLVSFYNNEISEKSEIFDDQFSVERPDGSNFTLKIRSTKLEDSAMYFCASGGQGISGETQYFGPGTRLLVL.

This clonotype was seen at least ten times. This rearrangement joins TRBV6-2 or TRBV6-3 to TRBJ1-1; D gene uncertain. The CDR3 sequence is 12 residues long. The V end lost 5 bases, the J end lost 1 base, and 5 bases lay between the germline ends. CDR1 MNHEY and CDR2 SVGEGT come from the germline V gene. The DNA for the CDR3 is TGTGCCAGCAGTCTGAGGAACACTGAAGCTTTCTTT. Its protein product is CASSLRNTEAFF.

Many counts were recorded for this clonotype. The chain uses TRBV5-1 and TRBJ2-1, with 11 bases matching TRBD2. CDR3 length: 15 residues. Losses at the gene ends were 0 bases for V and 6 bases for J; bases not matched to a gene: 2. CDR1 and CDR2 (germline): SGHRS, YFSETQ. The CDR3 DNA sequence: TGCGCCAGCAGCTTGGGGACTAGCGGGCGCAATGAGCAGTTCTTC. This translates into CASSLGTSGRNEQFF.

This clonotype was recorded many times. J is TRBJ2-7 and V is TRBV7-2; 8 bases align to TRBD1. The ends lost 5 bases at V and 4 bases at J; junction bases unmatched: 7. This CDR3 spans 14 amino acids. Germline-derived CDR1 and CDR2 are SGHTA and FQGNSA. CDR3 region: CASSHDRGQYEQYF. CDR3 in DNA: TGTGCCAGCAGCCACGACAGGGGCCAGTACGAGCAGTACTTC.

V usage is TRBV4-3 and J usage is TRBJ2-7; 10 bases agree with TRBD2. CDR1 LGHNA and CDR2 YSLEER come from the germline V gene. The length of the CDR3 is 16 residues. V trimming: 4 bases; J trimming: 1 base; junction bases outside the gene matches: 7. This CDR3 is CASSPTLAGESYEQYF. DNA for the CDR3: TGCGCCAGCAGCCCCACTCTAGCGGGGGAGTCCTACGAGCAGTACTTC.

Turning to this clonotype: A much larger clone sits a single nucleotide away, making a read error possible. Because it lacks the conserved phenylalanine or tryptophan at the end, this CDR3 is likely a read error. V is TRBV2 and J is TRBJ1-2; TRBD1 is a possible D gene (6 bases). CDR1 SNHLY and CDR2 FYNNEI come from the germline V gene. Trimming took off 8 bases at V and 5 bases at J, with 12 bases between the two ends. The CDR3 runs 12 residues. The CDR3 DNA is TGTGCCAGCGAAGGGGGAGTTTATGGCTACACCTTA. Protein product: CASEGGVYGYTL.

This clonotype was counted many times. The chain carries TRBV4-3 and TRBJ2-2; weak D call: TRBD2 (5 bases). Trimming removed 0 bases at V and 7 bases at J, with 12 bases between. This CDR3 contains 15 residues. The germline gives CDR1 LGHNA, CDR2 YSLEER. The CDR3 bases are TGCGCCAGCAGCCAAGATCGAGGGTATGGCGGGGAGCTGTTTTTT. This codes for CASSQDRGYGGELFF.

This clonotype was found many times. The junction departs from germline at one end; a sequencing error may be responsible. The rearrangement uses TRBV7-2 and TRBJ1-2, with 7 positions matching TRBD1. The CDR3 contains 15 residues. Germline-derived CDR1 and CDR2 are SGHTA and FQGNSA. CDR3 nucleotide sequence: TGCGCCAGCAGCAGTAGTACCGGGACAGTTTATGGCTACACCTTC. Translating gives CASSSSTGTVYGYTF.

This clonotype was detected many times. The chain joins TRBV7-2 to TRBJ2-7; D remains ambiguous. Between the trimmed V and J ends, which lost 4 bases and 2 bases, there was a span of 3 bases. Germline V gene lookup returns CDR1 SGHTA and CDR2 FQGNSA. CDR3 length equals 11 residues. CDR3 nucleotides: TGTGCCAGCAGCTCCCCCTACGAGCAGTACTTC. Protein sequence: CASSSPYEQYF. Complete variable domain (other parts from reference TRBV7-2 and TRBJ2-7): GAGVSQSPSNKVTEKGKDVELRCDPISGHTALYWYRQSLGQGLEFLIYFQGNSAPDKSGLPSDRFSAERTGGSVSTLTIQRTQQEDSAVYLCASSSPYEQYFGPGTRLTVT.

This clonotype was seen ten or more times. V and J are TRBV20-1 and TRBJ2-1; no definite D call. Germline assignment: CDR1 DFQATT and CDR2 SNEGSKA (reference sequence). This CDR3 contains 15 residues. V was clipped by 6 bases and J by 9 bases, with 24 bases between them. The CDR3, as DNA: TGCAGTGCCCCCCCGGATAGGGATCACACCACTGAGCAGTTCTTC. Protein product: CSAPPDRDHTTEQFF.

This clonotype showed up many times. V and J are TRBV11-2 and TRBJ2-5; 13 bases fit TRBD2. Germline lookup yields CDR1 SGHAT and CDR2 FQNNGV. This CDR3 is 17 amino acids long. The V segment lost 5 bases and the J segment 5 bases; nucleotides outside the gene matches: 11. The CDR3 loop reads CASSPGLAGLLGETQYF. CDR3 DNA: TGTGCCAGCAGCCCGGGACTAGCGGGGCTCCTGGGGGAGACCCAGTACTTC. Together with reference TRBV11-2 and TRBJ2-5, the CDR3 gives the full variable domain: EAGVAQSPRYKIIEKRQSVAFWCNPISGHATLYWYQQILGQGPKLLIQFQNNGVVDDSQLPKDRFSAERLKGVDSTLKIQPAKLEDSAVYLCASSPGLAGLLGETQYFGPGTRLLVL.

This clonotype is deemed medium-sized. The V gene is TRBV6-4, the J gene TRBJ2-2; D gene uncertain. Germline V gives CDR1 MRHNA, CDR2 SNTAGT. This CDR3 is 13 amino acids long. Trimming took 3 bases from V and 0 from J, leaving 2 bases between them. The CDR3 region has the DNA TGTGCCAGCAGTGAGGCGAACACCGGGGAGCTGTTTTTT. Amino acids: CASSEANTGELFF.

There are many counts of this clonotype. The chain employs TRBV5-1 and TRBJ2-1, with D possibly being TRBD2 (6 bases). This CDR3 has 13 amino acids. Germline V gives CDR1 SGHRS, CDR2 YFSETQ. V lost 2 bases, J lost 6 bases, and 9 bases lay in between. Here the CDR3 reads CASSFGGANEQFF. CDR3 nucleotides: TGCGCCAGCAGCTTCGGCGGGGCCAATGAGCAGTTCTTC.

This clonotype was seen at least ten times. The rearrangement links TRBV28 to TRBJ1-6; D ambiguous. Trimming took 6 bases from V and 0 from J, leaving 9 bases between them. The CDR3 runs 15 residues. The germline V gene encodes CDR1 MDHEN and CDR2 SYDVKM. The CDR3 loop is CASSPRGSYNSPLHF. The CDR3 bases are TGTGCCAGCAGCCCTCGGGGCTCCTATAATTCACCCCTCCACTTT.

This clonotype was observed a handful of times. The chain is built from TRBV5-6 and TRBJ2-3, with 7 bases lining up with TRBD1. From germline, CDR1 is SGHDT and CDR2 YYEEEE. The V and J ends lost 0 bases and 3 bases, in that order; junction bases with no gene match: 7. This CDR3 spans 16 amino acids. The DNA for the CDR3 is TGTGCCAGCAGCTTGGTGGGACAGACGAAGACAGATACGCAGTATTTT. This gives the protein CASSLVGQTKTDTQYF.